The following is a T cell receptor beta chain sequence with its context. This receptor's antigen is unknown. No clone much larger than this one lies a single base away; base qualities are absent. The donors were healthy, HIV-negative adults who had no recently reported acute infections or vaccinations. Every donor was a Caucasian adult living in Nashville, Tennessee, USA. CD4+ T cells were enriched by magnetic negative selection; naive cells were then positively selected on CD45RA, and the negative fraction formed the memory subset. After blood collection by leukapheresis, PBMCs were isolated using Ficoll-Histopaque density gradient centrifugation and then cryopreserved in the vapor phase of liquid nitrogen. Analytical flow cytometry was used to check the purity and quantity of every magnetically sorted T cell population. Each sorted fraction had its genomic DNA isolated and then quantified by UV absorbance on a Nanodrop 2000c.

TCR CDR3 regions were amplified from genomic DNA by multiplex PCR using the deep immunoSEQ assay. Genomic DNA extracted from each cell subset was distributed evenly over all wells of several immunoSEQ 96-well plates, and each plate served as one replicate. For sorted subsets, around 200 ng genomic DNA, equal to tens of thousands of T cell genomes, was loaded into each replicate PCR. The purified libraries were quantified using a Qubit 3.0 fluorometer, sized with a Bioanalyzer 2100, and then quantified again using the KAPA Library Quantification kit. Every immunoSEQ 96-well plate was sequenced on a dedicated single-read 150-cycle Illumina NextSeq 550 flow cell. The original pipeline was this. Because the immunoSEQ output included only junctional sequences and no quality scores, the filtering could not be the same as the filtering used for full-length reads. Sequences were annotated with PyIR, a Python wrapper for IgBLAST v1.9, using IMGT germline references to assign V/J genes and CDR3. Reads were filtered out if the reads had weak V/J assignments (E-value above 1e-6), no CDR3, stop codons, out-of-frame junctions, or ambiguous translated residues. V3J clonotypes were defined by identical inferred V gene, J gene, and CDR3 amino acid sequence. Percentage overlap between repertoires was computed as shared unique clonotypes divided by the size of the smaller repertoire. RTK rarefaction, the Chao1 estimator, and Recon v2.1 estimates of unobserved clonotypes were used to assess repertoire richness. Generation probabilities for all TCRbeta clonotypes obtained by the gDNA method from four donors were computed using OLGA. TCRdb limited this immuneACCESS table to in-frame rearrangements with V and J called. A share of clones is missing; checked studies link under half to unresolved V genes, and the rest is unexplained. The V and J calls and clone size come from that table; D and trimming were worked out from the DNA. The sample data list 2 million or so clones, and 85% to 95% of these were observed just once. In total, the top ten clones hold about 0.13% of the sample.

The CDR3 numbers 13 residues from cysteine through phenylalanine. The kept DNA is CDR3 alone, 39 bases in frame from the first base. Trimming removed 8 bases from V and 7 bases from J, leaving 17 bases between the germline ends. According to the germline V gene, CDR1 reads SNHLY and CDR2 reads FYNNEI. The record originates from a study of shared clonotypes between healthy human individuals (dated by TCRdb to the early 2020s). Regarding the study in general: The cohort included a few men and two women between 18 and 49 years of age. Leukapheresis yielded between about 0.94 and 9 billion PBMCs per donor. To increase sequencing depth and limit assay-specific biases, different laboratories used diverse techniques to prepare libraries and sequence TCR repertoires. To estimate repertoire size and how much clonotype sharing occurs between individuals, the study deeply sequenced the blood TCR repertoires of roughly 5 healthy adults. For each donor, CD4 naive and CD4 memory were each run on three plates, CD8 naive on two plates, and CD8 memory on one plate.

Overall results and qualifications from the work: When a few donors were compared, the shared fraction of clonotypes was about 5% for naive CD4, roughly 3.4% for naive CD8, 2.3% for memory CD4, and less than 0.5% for memory CD8. Incomplete sequencing was indicated by rarefaction of sorted-subset datasets, despite the large sequencing depth. Sampling was restricted to blood, and TCR repertoires in tissues likely differ from the TCR repertoires found in blood. Higher generation probabilities were observed for clonotypes shared by all four sorted-subset donors than for non-shared clonotypes. Because the study included a small number of donors, the genetic and exposure-history diversity represented was limited. Larger estimated clonotype richness was generally found for naive subsets than for memory subsets. Pairwise subsampling led to the expectation that sequencing depth would affect the degree of clonotype sharing among donors.

This clonotype was sampled from a man aged 18 to 30 in good health. The chain uses TRBV2 and TRBJ1-2; the D gene is unclear. Sequences were obtained from naive CD4+ T cells sorted from blood. The sample's cell subset or site label is to be understood as: CD45RA+ positively selected. The CDR3 region has the sequence CASHAGSASGYTF. The nucleotide sequence reads as follows: TGTGCCAGCCATGCTGGGAGTGCTTCTGGCTACACCTTC.